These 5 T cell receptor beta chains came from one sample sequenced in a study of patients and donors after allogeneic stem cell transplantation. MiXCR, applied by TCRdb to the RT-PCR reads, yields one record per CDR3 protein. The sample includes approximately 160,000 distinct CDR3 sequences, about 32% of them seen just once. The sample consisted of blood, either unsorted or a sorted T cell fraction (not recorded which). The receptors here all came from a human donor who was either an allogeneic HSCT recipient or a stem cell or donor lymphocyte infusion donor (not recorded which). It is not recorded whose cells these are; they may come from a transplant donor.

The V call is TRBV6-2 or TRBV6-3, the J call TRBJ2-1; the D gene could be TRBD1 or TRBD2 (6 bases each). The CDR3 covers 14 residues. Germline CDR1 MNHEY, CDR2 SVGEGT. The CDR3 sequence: CGSRGRFLHNEQFF. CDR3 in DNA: TGTGGCTCTCGGGGGCGGTTTTTACACAATGAGCAGTTCTTC.

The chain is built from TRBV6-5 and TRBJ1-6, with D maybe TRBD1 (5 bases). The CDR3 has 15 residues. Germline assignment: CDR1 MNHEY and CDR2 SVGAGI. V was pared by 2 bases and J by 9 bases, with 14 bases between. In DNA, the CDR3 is TGTGCCAGCAGTTACCGAGTGGGGCCTAGTTCACCCCTCCACTTT. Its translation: CASSYRVGPSSPLHF.

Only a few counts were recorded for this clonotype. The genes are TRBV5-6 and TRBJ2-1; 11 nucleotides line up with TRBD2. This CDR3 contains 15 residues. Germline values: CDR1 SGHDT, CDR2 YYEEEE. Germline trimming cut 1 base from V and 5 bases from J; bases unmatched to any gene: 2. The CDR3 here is CASSLLLAGDNEQFF. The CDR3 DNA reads TGTGCCAGCAGCTTGTTACTAGCGGGAGACAATGAGCAGTTCTTC.

The CDR3 sequence is CSVSGPTKEAFF. In DNA form, the CDR3 reads TGCAGCGTTTCCGGGCCCACAAAAGAAGCTTTCTTT. The chain is built from TRBV29-1 and TRBJ1-1; D is unresolved. V gave up 5 bases and J gave up 8 bases, with 15 bases separating them. In germline, CDR1 is SQVTM, CDR2 ANQGSEA. The CDR3 length is 12 residues.

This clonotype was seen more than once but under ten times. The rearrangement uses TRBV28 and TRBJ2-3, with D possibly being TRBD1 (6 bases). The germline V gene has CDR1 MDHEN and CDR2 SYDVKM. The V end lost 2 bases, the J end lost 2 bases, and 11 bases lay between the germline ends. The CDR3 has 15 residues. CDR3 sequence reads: CASSLAGAITDTQYF. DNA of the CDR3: TGTGCCAGCAGTTTAGCAGGGGCGATCACAGATACGCAGTATTTT. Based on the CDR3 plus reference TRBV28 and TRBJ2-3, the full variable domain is DVKVTQSSRYLVKRTGEKVFLECVQDMDHENMFWYRQDPGLGLRLIYFSYDVKMKEKGDIPEGYSVSREKKERFSLILESASTNQTSMYLCASSLAGAITDTQYFGPGTRLTVL.